This T cell receptor beta chain appears in the sequencing data of a study of Ad26.COV2.S vaccination and SARS-CoV-2 variants. On the study more broadly: The authors gave Ad26.COV2.S intramuscularly, either once or twice 56 days apart.

Generated by immunoSEQ multiplex PCR, the TCRdb table keeps only in-frame clones and is missing some. The sample carries hundreds of thousands of clones, about nine tenths recorded once. The treatment denotes: approximately 18 received Ad26.COV2.S at low or high dose, single or two shots; 5 received placebo; per-sample allocation not given. Sample collection was performed on day 63 after the first vaccine or placebo injection. A note on this clone: The same CDR3 is also encoded by other DNA sequences in this sample.

Per the germline V gene, CDR1 is LGHDT and CDR2 is YNNKEL (reference sequence). This CDR3 is 14 amino acids long. Between the trimmed V and J ends, which lost 1 base and 2 bases, there was a span of 8 bases. This receptor was identified in a person between 18 and 60 years old who received the Ad26.COV2.S COVID-19 vaccine or a placebo. This chain joins TRBV3-1 (or the pseudogene TRBV3-2) and TRBJ1-1; no firm D call. The sequenced sample was peripheral blood, obtained in a trial of Ad26.COV2.S vaccine versus placebo. CDR3 bases: TGTGCCAGCAGCCAAGTGGAGGGTAACACTGAAGCTTTCTTT. Amino acid sequence: CASSQVEGNTEAFF.